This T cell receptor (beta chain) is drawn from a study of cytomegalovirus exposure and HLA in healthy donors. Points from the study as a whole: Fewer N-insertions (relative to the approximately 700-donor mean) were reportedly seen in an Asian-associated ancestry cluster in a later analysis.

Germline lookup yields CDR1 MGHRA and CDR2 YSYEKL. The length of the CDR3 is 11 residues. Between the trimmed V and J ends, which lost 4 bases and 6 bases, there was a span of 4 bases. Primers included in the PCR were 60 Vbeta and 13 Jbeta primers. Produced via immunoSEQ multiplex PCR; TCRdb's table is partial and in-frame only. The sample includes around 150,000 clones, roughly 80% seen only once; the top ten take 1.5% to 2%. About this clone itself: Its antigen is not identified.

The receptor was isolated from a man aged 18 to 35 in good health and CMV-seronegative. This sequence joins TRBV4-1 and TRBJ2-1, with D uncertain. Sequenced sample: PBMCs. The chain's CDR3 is CASSRSNEQFF. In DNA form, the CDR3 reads TGCGCCAGCAGCCGGAGCAATGAGCAGTTCTTC.